This T cell receptor (beta chain) was sequenced during a study of blood T cell repertoires in COVID-19. Overall study: Whether acute or convalescent, the COVID-19 samples came from the United States, Italy and Spain.

Only in-frame clones appear in the TCRdb table, and some are missing; sequencing was by immunoSEQ multiplex PCR. Here the sample spans 270,000 or so clones, approximately 89% being singletons. Germline V gene lookup returns CDR1 LNHDA and CDR2 SQIVND (reference sequence). V lost 7 bases and J 7 bases, leaving 17 bases between the germline ends. This CDR3 has 13 residues. The specimen sequenced was peripheral blood. The origin of this receptor is a middle-aged woman who had recovered from COVID-19. The chain carries TRBV19 and TRBJ2-7, with a tentative D call TRBD1 (6 bases). The CDR3 sequence is CASTHTQGGEQYF. CDR3 DNA: TGTGCCAGTACCCACACACAGGGCGGGGAGCAGTACTTC.